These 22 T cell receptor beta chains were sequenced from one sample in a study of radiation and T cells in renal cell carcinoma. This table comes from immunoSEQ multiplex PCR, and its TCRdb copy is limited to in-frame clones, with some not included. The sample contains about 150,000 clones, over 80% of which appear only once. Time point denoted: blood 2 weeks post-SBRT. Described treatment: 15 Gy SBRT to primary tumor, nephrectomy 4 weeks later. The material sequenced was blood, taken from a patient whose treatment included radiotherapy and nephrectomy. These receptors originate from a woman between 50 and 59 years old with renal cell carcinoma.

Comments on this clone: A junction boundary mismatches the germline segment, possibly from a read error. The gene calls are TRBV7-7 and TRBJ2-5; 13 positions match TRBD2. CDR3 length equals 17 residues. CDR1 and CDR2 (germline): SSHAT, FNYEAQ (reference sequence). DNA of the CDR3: TGTGCTAGCAGCTTAGGAGGACTAGCGGGGGTCGGAGAGACCCAGTACTTC. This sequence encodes CASSLGGLAGVGETQYF.

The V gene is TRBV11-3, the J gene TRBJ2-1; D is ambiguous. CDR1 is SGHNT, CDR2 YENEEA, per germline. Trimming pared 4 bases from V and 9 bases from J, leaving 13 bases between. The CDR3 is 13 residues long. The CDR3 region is CASSSLGASEQFF. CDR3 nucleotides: TGTGCCAGCAGCTCCCTAGGCGCGAGTGAGCAGTTCTTC.

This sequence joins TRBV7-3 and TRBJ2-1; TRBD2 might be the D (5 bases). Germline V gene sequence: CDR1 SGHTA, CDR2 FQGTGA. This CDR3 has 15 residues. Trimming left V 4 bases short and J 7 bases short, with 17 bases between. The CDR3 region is CASSSTGGGGNEQFF. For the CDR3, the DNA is TGTGCCAGCAGCTCCACCGGAGGTGGCGGGAATGAGCAGTTCTTC.

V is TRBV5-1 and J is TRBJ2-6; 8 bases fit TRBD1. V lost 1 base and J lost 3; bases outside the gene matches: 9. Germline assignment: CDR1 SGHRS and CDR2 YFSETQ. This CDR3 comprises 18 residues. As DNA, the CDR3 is TGCGCCAGCAGCTTGAGGCAGGGGGCAGGTGGTGGGGCCAACGTCCTGACTTTC. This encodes CASSLRQGAGGGANVLTF.

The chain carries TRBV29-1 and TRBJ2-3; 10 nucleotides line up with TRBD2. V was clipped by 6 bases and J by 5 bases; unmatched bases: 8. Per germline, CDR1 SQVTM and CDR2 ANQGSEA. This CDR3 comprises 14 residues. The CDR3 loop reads CSVENSGGIDTQYF. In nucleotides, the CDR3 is TGCAGCGTGGAAAATAGCGGGGGGATAGATACGCAGTATTTT.

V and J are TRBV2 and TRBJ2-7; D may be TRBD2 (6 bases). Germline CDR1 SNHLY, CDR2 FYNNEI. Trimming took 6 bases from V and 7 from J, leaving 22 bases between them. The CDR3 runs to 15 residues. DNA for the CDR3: TGTGCCAGCAGCCGGGAGAGGGCGGGCAATCGGGAGCAGTACTTC. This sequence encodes CASSRERAGNREQYF. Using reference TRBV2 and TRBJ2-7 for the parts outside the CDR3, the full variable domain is EPEVTQTPSHQVTQMGQEVILRCVPISNHLYFYWYRQILGQKVEFLVSFYNNEISEKSEIFDDQFSVERPDGSNFTLKIRSTKLEDSAMYFCASSRERAGNREQYFGPGTRLTVT.

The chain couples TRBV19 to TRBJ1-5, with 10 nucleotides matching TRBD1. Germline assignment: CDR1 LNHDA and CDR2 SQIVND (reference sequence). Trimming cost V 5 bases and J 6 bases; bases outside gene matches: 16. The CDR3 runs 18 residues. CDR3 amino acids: CASSWFSGQGVEFQPQHF. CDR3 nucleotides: TGTGCCAGTAGTTGGTTTAGTGGACAGGGGGTAGAATTTCAGCCCCAGCATTTT.

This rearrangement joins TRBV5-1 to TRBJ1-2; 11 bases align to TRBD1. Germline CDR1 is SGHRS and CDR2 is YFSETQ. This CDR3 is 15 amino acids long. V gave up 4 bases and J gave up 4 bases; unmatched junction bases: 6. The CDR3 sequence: CASSLGQGEVYGYTF. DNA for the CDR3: TGCGCCAGCAGCCTGGGACAGGGGGAAGTCTATGGCTACACCTTC.

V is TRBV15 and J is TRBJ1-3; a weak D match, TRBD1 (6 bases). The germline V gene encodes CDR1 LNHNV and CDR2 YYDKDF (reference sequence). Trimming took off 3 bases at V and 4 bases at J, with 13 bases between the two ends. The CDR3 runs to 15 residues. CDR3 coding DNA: TGTGCCACCAGCAGCCAAAGACAGGCCGGAAACACCATATATTTT. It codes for CATSSQRQAGNTIYF. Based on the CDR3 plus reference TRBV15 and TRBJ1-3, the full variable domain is DAMVIQNPRYQVTQFGKPVTLSCSQTLNHNVMYWYQQKSSQAPKLLFHYYDKDFNNEADTPDNFQSRRPNTSFCFLDIRSPGLGDTAMYLCATSSQRQAGNTIYFGEGSWLTVV.

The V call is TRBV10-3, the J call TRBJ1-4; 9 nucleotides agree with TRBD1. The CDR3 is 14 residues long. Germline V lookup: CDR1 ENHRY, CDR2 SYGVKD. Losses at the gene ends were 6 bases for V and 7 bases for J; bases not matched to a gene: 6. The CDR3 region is CAISPGQGPEKLFF. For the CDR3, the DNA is TGTGCCATCAGCCCGGGACAGGGCCCTGAAAAACTGTTTTTT.

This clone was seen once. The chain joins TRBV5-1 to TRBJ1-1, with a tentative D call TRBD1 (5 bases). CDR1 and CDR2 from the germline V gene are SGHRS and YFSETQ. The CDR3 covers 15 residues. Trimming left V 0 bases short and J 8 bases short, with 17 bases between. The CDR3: CASSLVGRQGLEAFF. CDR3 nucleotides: TGCGCCAGCAGCTTGGTAGGGCGGCAGGGCCTCGAAGCTTTCTTT.

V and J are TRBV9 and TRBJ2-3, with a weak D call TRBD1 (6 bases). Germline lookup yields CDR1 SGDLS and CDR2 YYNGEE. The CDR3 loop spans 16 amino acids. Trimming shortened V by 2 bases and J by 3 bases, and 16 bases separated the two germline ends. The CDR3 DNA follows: TGTGCCAGCAGCGTCCTCCAGGGGAAGTCGACAGATACGCAGTATTTT. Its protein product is CASSVLQGKSTDTQYF.

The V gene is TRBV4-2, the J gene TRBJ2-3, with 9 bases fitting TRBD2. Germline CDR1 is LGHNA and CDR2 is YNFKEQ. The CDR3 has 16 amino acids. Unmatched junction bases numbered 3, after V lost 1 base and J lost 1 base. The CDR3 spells CASSQGASGGTDTQYF. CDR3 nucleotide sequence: TGTGCCAGCAGCCAAGGGGCTAGCGGGGGCACAGATACGCAGTATTTT.

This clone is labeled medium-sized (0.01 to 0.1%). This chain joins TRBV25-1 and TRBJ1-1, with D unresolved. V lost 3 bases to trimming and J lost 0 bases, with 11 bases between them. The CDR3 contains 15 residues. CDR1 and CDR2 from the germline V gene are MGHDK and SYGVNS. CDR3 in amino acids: CASSDSGEMNTEAFF. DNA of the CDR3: TGTGCCAGCAGTGATTCGGGAGAGATGAACACTGAAGCTTTCTTT.

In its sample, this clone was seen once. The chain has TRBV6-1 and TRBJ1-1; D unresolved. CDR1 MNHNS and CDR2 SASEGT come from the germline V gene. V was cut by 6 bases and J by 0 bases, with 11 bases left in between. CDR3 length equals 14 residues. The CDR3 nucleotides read TGTGCCAGCAGCGTACACAGCATGAACACTGAAGCTTTCTTT. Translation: CASSVHSMNTEAFF.

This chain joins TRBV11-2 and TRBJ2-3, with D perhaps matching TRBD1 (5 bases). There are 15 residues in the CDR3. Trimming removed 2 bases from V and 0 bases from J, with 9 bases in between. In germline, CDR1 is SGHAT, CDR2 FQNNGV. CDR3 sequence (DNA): TGTGCCAGCAGCTTACAGGGCCGGAGCACAGATACGCAGTATTTT. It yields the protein CASSLQGRSTDTQYF.

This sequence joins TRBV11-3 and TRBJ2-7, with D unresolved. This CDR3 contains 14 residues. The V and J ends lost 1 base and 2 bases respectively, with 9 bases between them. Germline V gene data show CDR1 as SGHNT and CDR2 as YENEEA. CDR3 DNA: TGTGCCAGCAGCTTAGTACCCCGACCCTACGAGCAGTACTTC. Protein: CASSLVPRPYEQYF.

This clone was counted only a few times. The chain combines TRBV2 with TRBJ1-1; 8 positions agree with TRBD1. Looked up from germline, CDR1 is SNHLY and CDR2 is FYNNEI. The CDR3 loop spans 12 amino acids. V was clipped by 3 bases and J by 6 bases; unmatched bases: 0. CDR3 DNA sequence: TGTGCCAGCAGTGAGGACAGGGCTGAAGCTTTCTTT. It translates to CASSEDRAEAFF.

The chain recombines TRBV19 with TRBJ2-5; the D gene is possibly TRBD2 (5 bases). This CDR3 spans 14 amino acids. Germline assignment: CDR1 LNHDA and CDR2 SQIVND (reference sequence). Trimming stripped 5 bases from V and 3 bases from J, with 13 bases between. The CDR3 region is CASSPRGFKETQYF. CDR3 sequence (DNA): TGTGCCAGTAGTCCGCGAGGGTTTAAAGAGACCCAGTACTTC. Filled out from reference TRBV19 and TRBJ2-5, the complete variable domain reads DGGITQSPKYLFRKEGQNVTLSCEQNLNHDAMYWYRQDPGQGLRLIYYSQIVNDFQKGDIAEGYSVSREKKESFPLTVTSAQKNPTAFYLCASSPRGFKETQYFGPGTRLLVL.

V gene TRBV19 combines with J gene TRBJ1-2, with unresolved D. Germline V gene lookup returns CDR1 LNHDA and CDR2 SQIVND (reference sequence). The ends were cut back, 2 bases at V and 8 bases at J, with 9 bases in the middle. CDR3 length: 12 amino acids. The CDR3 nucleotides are TGTGCCAGTAGTATATGGGGTGAAGGCTACACCTTC. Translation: CASSIWGEGYTF.

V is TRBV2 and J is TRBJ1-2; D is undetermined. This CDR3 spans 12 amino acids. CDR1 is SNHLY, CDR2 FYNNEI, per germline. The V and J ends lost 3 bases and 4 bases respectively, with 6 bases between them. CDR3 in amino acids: CASSDPGYGYTF. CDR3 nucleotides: TGTGCCAGCAGTGACCCCGGCTATGGCTACACCTTC. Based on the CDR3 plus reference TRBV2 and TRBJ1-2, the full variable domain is EPEVTQTPSHQVTQMGQEVILRCVPISNHLYFYWYRQILGQKVEFLVSFYNNEISEKSEIFDDQFSVERPDGSNFTLKIRSTKLEDSAMYFCASSDPGYGYTFGSGTRLTVV.

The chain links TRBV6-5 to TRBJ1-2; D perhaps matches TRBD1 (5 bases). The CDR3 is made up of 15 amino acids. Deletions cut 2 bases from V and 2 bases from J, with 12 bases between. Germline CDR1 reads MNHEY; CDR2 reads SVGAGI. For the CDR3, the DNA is TGTGCCAGCAGTTACACCCGGGGGGGGAACTATGGCTACACCTTC. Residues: CASSYTRGGNYGYTF.